The entry below gives a single T cell receptor (beta chain) sequence along with its context. Some clones are missing from TCRdb's copy, which holds only in-frame ones; the method was immunoSEQ multiplex PCR. The sample holds about 2.5 million clones, 85% to 95% seen once. CDR1 is SEHNR, CDR2 FQNEAQ, per germline (reference sequence). This CDR3 comprises 13 residues. V lost 4 bases and J lost 7, with 10 bases in between. The data belong to a study of shared clonotypes between healthy human individuals. The chain carries TRBV7-9 and TRBJ1-4; D is ambiguous. The origin of this receptor is a man aged 18 to 30 in good health. Some clones in this sample may be carry-over from other donors' samples. Input material: naive CD4+ T cells from PBMCs. The subset here: CD45RA+ positively selected. The CDR3: CASSSRVGEKLFF. CDR3 in DNA: TGTGCCAGCAGCTCAAGGGTTGGTGAAAAACTGTTTTTT.